This TCR beta chain was captured by sequencing in a study of neurological immune-mediated disorders. TCRdb redid the calling of the 5' RACE reads with MiXCR, one entry per CDR3 protein. The data show about 66,000 distinct CDR3 sequences, almost 4% seen once. This clonotype was seen ten or more times. Its antigen remains unknown. Germline-derived CDR1 and CDR2 are SGHRS and YFSETQ. The CDR3 spans 13 residues. Trimming shortened V by 0 bases and J by 4 bases, and 7 bases separated the two germline ends. Study results and caveats: HTLV-1-associated myelopathy had the most TCR clonal expansion, whereas multiple sclerosis had the least (lower than in healthy controls). There was no clinical or MRI feature that was associated with the multiple sclerosis repertoire cluster. Phylogenetic grouping put 18 of 34 multiple sclerosis patients' repertoires into one related-CDR3 cluster, a possible signature.

The chain uses TRBV5-1 and TRBJ2-5; the D is unclear. The source material was PBMCs. The TCR originated in a man younger than 40 with multiple sclerosis. The CDR3 DNA sequence: TGCGCCAGCAGCTTGGAGTCGAGAGAGACCCAGTACTTC. Protein product: CASSLESRETQYF.